Following are 22 T cell receptor beta chains from one sample sequenced in a study of blood T cell repertoires in COVID-19. Libraries were prepared by immunoSEQ multiplex PCR; TCRdb keeps only in-frame clonotypes and omits some of them. The sample lists some 260,000 clones; approximately 88% were seen once. The sample was peripheral blood. All receptors come from a woman in her 70s with COVID-19, enrolled during active disease.

The rearrangement uses TRBV7-9 and TRBJ1-3; D gene ambiguous. Trimming took off 5 bases at V and 6 bases at J, with 14 bases between the two ends. The germline gives CDR1 SEHNR, CDR2 FQNEAQ (reference sequence). This CDR3 is built from 14 residues. The CDR3 nucleotides read TGTGCCAGCAGCCGGATAACCGTAGCAAACACCATATATTTT. Protein: CASSRITVANTIYF.

The chain combines TRBV7-3 with TRBJ2-7; a possible D gene is TRBD2 (6 bases). CDR1 is SGHTA, CDR2 FQGTGA, per germline. The CDR3 extends over 15 amino acids. V lost 2 bases and J lost 4, with 15 bases in between. The CDR3 DNA is TGTGCCAGCAGCTTACAAGCGGGCCTAGTATACGAGCAGTACTTC. Protein product: CASSLQAGLVYEQYF.

This rearrangement joins TRBV18 to TRBJ2-6, with D possibly matching TRBD2 (5 bases). The germline CDR1 and CDR2 sequences are KGHSH and LQKENI. The CDR3 consists of 17 residues. V was pared by 4 bases and J by 0 bases, with 13 bases between. The CDR3 coding sequence is TGTGCCAGCTCACAAATAGGACGGGGCTCTGGGGCCAACGTCCTGACTTTC. Protein product: CASSQIGRGSGANVLTF.

The CDR3 reads CASRAGTGGVAFF. The DNA for the CDR3 is TGTGCCAGTAGGGCCGGGACAGGCGGAGTAGCTTTCTTT. V usage is TRBV19 and J usage is TRBJ1-1; TRBD1 matches at 8 bases. Germline CDR1 and CDR2: LNHDA and SQIVND (reference sequence). CDR3 size: 13 residues. Trimming took 6 bases from V and 10 from J; bases not matched to a gene: 10.

This sequence joins TRBV6-5 and TRBJ2-1, with 9 bases that match TRBD2. Trimming cost V 5 bases and J 10 bases; bases outside gene matches: 9. This CDR3 comprises 14 residues. CDR1 is MNHEY and CDR2 is SVGAGI in the germline V gene. The CDR3 coding sequence is TGTGCCAGCAGTATGGCGGGAGGGCGGCGAGAGCAGTTCTTC. Encoded protein: CASSMAGGRREQFF.

The rearrangement uses TRBV12-3 or TRBV12-4 and TRBJ1-2; 8 bases align to TRBD1. Losses at the gene ends were 6 bases for V and 8 bases for J; bases not matched to a gene: 8. The length of the CDR3 is 13 residues. CDR3 loop: CASSPGQVFGYTF. CDR3 coding DNA: TGTGCCAGCAGCCCGGGACAGGTTTTCGGCTACACCTTC.

The chain has TRBV18 and TRBJ2-5; 7 nucleotides align to TRBD1. CDR1 and CDR2 (germline): KGHSH, LQKENI. This CDR3 has 13 residues. V shed 4 bases and J 5 bases; nucleotides not matched to a gene: 4. CDR3 sequence: CASSLTGDETQYF. As DNA, the CDR3 is TGTGCCAGCTCACTAACAGGGGATGAGACCCAGTACTTC.

The V gene is TRBV6-6, the J gene TRBJ2-6, with 7 bases lining up with TRBD1. CDR3 length: 15 amino acids. Germline CDR1 is MNHNY and CDR2 is SVGAGI (reference sequence). Trimming at V came to 7 bases and at J to 4 bases, leaving 7 bases not matched to a gene. CDR3 sequence (DNA): TGTGCCAGCAAAGATACAGGGGTGGGGGCCAACGTCCTGACTTTC. It yields the protein CASKDTGVGANVLTF.

V and J are TRBV3-1 (or the pseudogene TRBV3-2) and TRBJ1-4, with D tentatively TRBD1 (5 bases). V was shortened by 8 bases and J by 11 bases, with 15 bases between the two germline ends. The CDR3 extends over 12 amino acids. Germline V gene lookup returns CDR1 LGHDT and CDR2 YNNKEL (reference sequence). In DNA, the CDR3 is TGTGCCAGCGGGCTTATAGGGGATAAACTGTTTTTT. Translating it yields CASGLIGDKLFF.

The chain is built from TRBV28 and TRBJ1-2, with D perhaps TRBD1 (5 bases). CDR1 is MDHEN, CDR2 SYDVKM, per germline. This CDR3 contains 14 residues. With 7 bases removed from V and 0 bases from J, the gap between germline ends came to 12 bases. CDR3 sequence reads: CASIKAGANYGYTF. In nucleotides, the CDR3 is TGTGCCAGCATCAAAGCGGGGGCTAACTATGGCTACACCTTC.

The CDR3 here is CASSFTSGRNDEQFF. The CDR3 nucleotides read TGTGCCAGCAGCTTTACTAGCGGGAGGAACGATGAGCAGTTCTTC. The chain uses TRBV5-4 and TRBJ2-1; TRBD2 aligns across 12 bases. The CDR3 sequence is 15 residues long. Germline CDR1 SGHNT, CDR2 YYREEE (reference sequence). V was clipped by 2 bases and J by 8 bases; unmatched bases: 5.

The genes are TRBV6-5 and TRBJ2-7; 9 bases match TRBD2. V trimming: 6 bases; J trimming: 4 bases; junction bases outside the gene matches: 7. The CDR3 totals 14 residues. Germline V gene lookup returns CDR1 MNHEY and CDR2 SVGAGI. CDR3 nucleotides: TGTGCCAGCAGCATCGGACTAGCGAGGTACGAGCAGTACTTC. Its translation: CASSIGLARYEQYF.

The CDR3, as DNA: TGTGCCAGCAGCTTAGCGGCGACAGCACCTGGAAACACCATATATTTT. This sequence encodes CASSLAATAPGNTIYF. This chain joins TRBV7-9 and TRBJ1-3; a possible D gene is TRBD1 (5 bases). V lost 0 bases to trimming and J lost 2 bases, with 11 bases between them. The V gene's germline CDR1 is SEHNR and CDR2 FQNEAQ (reference sequence). The CDR3 covers 16 residues.

The chain employs TRBV5-1 and TRBJ2-7, with 9 bases identical to TRBD1. The length of the CDR3 is 15 residues. V shed 6 bases, J shed 5 bases, and the junction held 12 bases outside the gene matches. Germline CDR1 SGHRS, CDR2 YFSETQ. CDR3: CASKPDRGRSDEQYF. CDR3 nucleotide sequence: TGCGCCAGCAAGCCGGACAGGGGCCGGTCCGACGAGCAGTACTTC.

This clone turned up a few times. The rearrangement uses TRBV7-9 and TRBJ1-2; no definite D call. The CDR3 is 13 residues long. Trimming took 4 bases from V and 2 from J, leaving 8 bases between them. Germline V gene sequence: CDR1 SEHNR, CDR2 FQNEAQ (reference sequence). The CDR3 sequence: CASSYNTNYGYTF. The CDR3, as DNA: TGTGCCAGCAGCTATAATACAAACTATGGCTACACCTTC.

The chain joins TRBV6-5 to TRBJ2-3; unclear D gene. This CDR3 is built from 14 residues. Germline CDR1 is MNHEY and CDR2 is SVGAGI. V lost 5 bases and J lost 0, with 9 bases in between. The CDR3 protein is CASSRVSSTDTQYF. CDR3 bases: TGTGCCAGCAGTCGCGTGTCGAGCACAGATACGCAGTATTTT.

The chain carries TRBV3-1 (or the pseudogene TRBV3-2) and TRBJ2-7, with 10 nucleotides matching TRBD2. This CDR3 has 15 residues. Trimming took 6 bases from V and 5 from J; bases not matched to a gene: 10. CDR1 is LGHDT and CDR2 is YNNKEL in the germline V gene (reference sequence). Written as DNA, the CDR3 is TGTGCCAGCAGACCTAGCGGGAGTGGGGAGGACGAGCAGTACTTC. It yields the protein CASRPSGSGEDEQYF.

The chain uses TRBV10-3 and TRBJ2-5; possible D gene TRBD1, 6 bases. Trimming took off 0 bases at V and 5 bases at J, with 13 bases between the two ends. CDR1 and CDR2 (germline): ENHRY, SYGVKD. The CDR3 is 15 residues long. The CDR3 DNA reads as TGTGCCATCAGTGAGTCGAAAGGGGGTAGGGAGACCCAGTACTTC. Protein product: CAISESKGGRETQYF.

The CDR3 loop is CASSTTSGSYEQYF. The DNA for the CDR3 is TGTGCCAGCAGCACGACTAGCGGGAGCTACGAGCAGTACTTC. The rearrangement joins TRBV5-4 to TRBJ2-7, with 12 bases identical to TRBD2. The CDR3 contains 14 residues. Germline-derived CDR1 and CDR2 are SGHNT and YYREEE (reference sequence). V lost 4 bases, J lost 3 bases, and 2 bases stayed unmatched.

CDR3 sequence reads: CASSQESPRGGQYF. In nucleotides, the CDR3 is TGTGCCAGCAGCCAAGAATCCCCTCGGGGTGGGCAGTACTTC. The genes are TRBV3-1 (or the pseudogene TRBV3-2) and TRBJ2-7; weak D call: TRBD2 (5 bases). The V gene's germline CDR1 is LGHDT and CDR2 YNNKEL (reference sequence). This CDR3 spans 14 amino acids. V shed 0 bases and J shed 9 bases, with 15 bases lying between them.

The chain joins TRBV2 to TRBJ2-5, with D possibly being TRBD2 (5 bases). In germline, CDR1 is SNHLY, CDR2 FYNNEI. The CDR3 sequence is 14 residues long. Trimming shortened V by 3 bases and J by 3 bases, and 11 bases separated the two germline ends. The CDR3 spells CASSDAGLKETQYF. CDR3 coding DNA: TGTGCCAGCAGTGACGCAGGACTCAAAGAGACCCAGTACTTC.

This chain joins TRBV30 and TRBJ1-2, with D tentatively TRBD1 (6 bases). CDR3 length equals 12 residues. V lost 5 bases to trimming and J lost 4 bases, with 11 bases between them. The germline V gene has CDR1 GTSNPN and CDR2 SVGIG (reference sequence). CDR3 in DNA: TGTGCCTGGGACCTACAGGGCTATGGCTACACCTTC. Protein: CAWDLQGYGYTF.